The 20 T cell receptor beta chains listed next were all sequenced from one sample in a study of cytotoxic CD8 clonotypes in ibrutinib-treated CLL. Assay used: immunoSEQ multiplex PCR; TCRdb lists only in-frame clones, some missing. The data contain about 160,000 clones, about 88% of them singletons. The specimen comprised PBMCs, sampled at disease progression, from a patient treated with ibrutinib. These receptors came from a human donor with chronic lymphocytic leukemia.

The chain has TRBV6-1 and TRBJ1-1, with 7 bases lining up with TRBD1. V dropped 3 bases and J dropped 1; count of bases not matched to a gene: 8. This CDR3 has 16 residues. Germline-derived CDR1 and CDR2 are MNHNS and SASEGT. The CDR3 region has the DNA TGTGCCAGCAGTGACGTTCAGGGGGTAGGGAACACTGAAGCTTTCTTT. Translated, it gives CASSDVQGVGNTEAFF.

The V gene is TRBV12-5, the J gene TRBJ1-2; the D is unclear. Germline CDR1 reads LGHNT; CDR2 reads FRNRAP. This CDR3 is built from 14 residues. V lost 1 base to trimming and J lost 2 bases, with 8 bases between them. CDR3 sequence reads: CASGLGLGNYGYTF. CDR3 DNA: TGTGCTAGTGGTTTGGGATTGGGGAACTATGGCTACACCTTC.

The chain has TRBV5-1 and TRBJ2-5; no definite D call. Looked up from germline, CDR1 is SGHRS and CDR2 is YFSETQ. The CDR3 consists of 17 residues. V shed 4 bases and J shed 2 bases, with 21 bases lying between them. In DNA form, the CDR3 reads TGCGCCAGCAGCCAACGTGTGACCAACGTAGGACAAGAGACCCAGTACTTC. Protein sequence: CASSQRVTNVGQETQYF.

The chain combines TRBV20-1 with TRBJ2-7, with D uncertain. Germline-derived CDR1 and CDR2 are DFQATT and SNEGSKA (reference sequence). The CDR3 consists of 11 residues. Written as DNA, the CDR3 is TGCAGGCCTCTCCGCCCCTACGAGCAGTACTTC. This gives the protein CRPLRPYEQYF.

The chain uses TRBV2 and TRBJ1-2, with 8 bases lining up with TRBD1. Germline-derived CDR1 and CDR2 are SNHLY and FYNNEI. V lost 6 bases and J lost 3; bases outside the gene matches: 6. The CDR3 contains 14 residues. The CDR3 protein is CASSSDRGYYGYTF. The CDR3, as DNA: TGTGCCAGCAGCTCTGACAGGGGTTACTATGGCTACACCTTC.

The V call is TRBV6-1, the J call TRBJ1-1; D uncertain. Trimming left V 3 bases short and J 5 bases short, with 7 bases between. The CDR3 is 12 residues long. Germline V gene sequence: CDR1 MNHNS, CDR2 SASEGT. Here the CDR3 reads CASSEARTEAFF. DNA of the CDR3: TGTGCCAGCAGTGAGGCGCGGACTGAAGCTTTCTTT.

V gene TRBV5-1 combines with J gene TRBJ2-2; D ambiguous. This CDR3 is built from 15 residues. From germline, CDR1 is SGHRS and CDR2 YFSETQ. V lost 0 bases to trimming and J lost 5 bases, with 11 bases between them. CDR3: CASSLVPPRTGELFF. CDR3 coding DNA: TGCGCCAGCAGCTTGGTCCCACCAAGAACCGGGGAGCTGTTTTTT.

The chain combines TRBV13 with TRBJ1-2; no definite D call. CDR3 length: 15 residues. V was clipped by 2 bases and J by 3 bases, with 13 bases between them. The germline V gene encodes CDR1 PRHDT and CDR2 FYEKMQ (reference sequence). For the CDR3, the DNA is TGTGCCAGCAGCTTAAGTCCGGTGTCGGACTATGGCTACACCTTC. It translates to CASSLSPVSDYGYTF.

In nucleotides, the CDR3 is TGCAGCGCTTATGAACCGGGTGGGAGGGCCGCCGAGCAGTACTTC. It encodes CSAYEPGGRAAEQYF. The chain is built from TRBV29-1 and TRBJ2-7; 7 bases map to TRBD2. V trimming: 7 bases; J trimming: 6 bases; junction bases outside the gene matches: 18. Per the germline V gene, CDR1 is SQVTM and CDR2 is ANQGSEA. CDR3 length: 15 residues.

This rearrangement joins TRBV30 to TRBJ1-3; D call uncertain. Germline V gives CDR1 GTSNPN, CDR2 SVGIG (reference sequence). This CDR3 is built from 14 residues. Trimming cost V 1 base and J 0 bases, with 7 bases left between them. Here the CDR3 reads CAWSDSNSGNTIYF. For the CDR3, the DNA is TGTGCCTGGAGTGACAGTAACTCTGGAAACACCATATATTTT. Based on the CDR3 plus reference TRBV30 and TRBJ1-3, the full variable domain is SQTIHQWPATLVQPVGSPLSLECTVEGTSNPNLYWYRQAAGRGLQLLFYSVGIGQISSEVPQNLSASRPQDRQFILSSKKLLLSDSGFYLCAWSDSNSGNTIYFGEGSWLTVV.

The chain has TRBV5-5 and TRBJ1-3, with 9 bases matching TRBD1. The CDR3 loop spans 17 amino acids. The V gene's germline CDR1 is SGHKS and CDR2 YYEKEE (reference sequence). J lost 1 base, V lost 4 bases, and 9 bases had no gene match. The CDR3 DNA sequence: TGTGCCAGCAGCCGGGGACAGGGCTTTTGGTCTGGAAACACCATATATTTT. Amino acid sequence: CASSRGQGFWSGNTIYF.

The CDR3 protein is CASTPPGAGSYNEQFF. As DNA, the CDR3 is TGTGCCAGTACTCCCCCAGGGGCGGGCTCCTACAATGAGCAGTTCTTC. The chain is built from TRBV19 and TRBJ2-1; D possibly corresponds to TRBD1 (6 bases). The CDR3 is 16 amino acids. V was cut by 7 bases and J by 0 bases, with 16 bases left in between. CDR1 and CDR2 (germline): LNHDA, SQIVND (reference sequence).

The rearrangement links TRBV6-6 to TRBJ2-1; D remains ambiguous. V shed 2 bases and J shed 5 bases, with 4 bases lying between them. CDR1 and CDR2 (germline): MNHNY, SVGAGI (reference sequence). The CDR3 has 12 amino acids. The DNA of the CDR3 is TGTGCCAGCAGTTACGGGGACAATGAGCAGTTCTTC. The encoded protein is CASSYGDNEQFF.

This clone was seen a few times. This rearrangement joins TRBV4-1 to TRBJ2-7; the match to TRBD2 covers 9 bases. After removal of 5 bases from V and 3 bases from J, the junction contained 8 bases not matched to a gene. In germline, CDR1 is MGHRA, CDR2 YSYEKL. The CDR3 contains 15 residues. For the CDR3, the DNA is TGCGCCAGCAGCTTCCGGCGGGAGGGTGGCTACGAGCAGTACTTC. This sequence encodes CASSFRREGGYEQYF.

The chain carries TRBV5-6 and TRBJ2-3; D is uncertain. V was pared by 2 bases and J by 6 bases, with 4 bases between. This CDR3 comprises 11 residues. Germline V gene lookup returns CDR1 SGHDT and CDR2 YYEEEE. CDR3 protein: CASSLQDTQYF. For the CDR3, the DNA is TGTGCCAGCAGCTTACAGGATACGCAGTATTTT.

The chain uses TRBV2 and TRBJ2-3; 10 nucleotides agree with TRBD2. The CDR3 sequence is 17 residues long. Losses at the gene ends were 7 bases for V and 0 bases for J; bases not matched to a gene: 10. Looked up from germline, CDR1 is SNHLY and CDR2 is FYNNEI. The CDR3 here is CASTRTSGRPSTDTQYF. CDR3 in DNA: TGTGCCAGCACCCGGACTAGCGGCCGACCTAGCACAGATACGCAGTATTTT.

The chain has TRBV7-3 and TRBJ2-1; D perhaps matches TRBD1 (6 bases). Germline V gives CDR1 SGHTA, CDR2 FQGTGA. This CDR3 is built from 16 residues. V gave up 0 bases and J gave up 0 bases, with 9 bases separating them. The CDR3 loop reads CASSLTAGASYNEQFF. The CDR3 region has the DNA TGTGCCAGCAGCTTAACAGCAGGGGCCTCCTACAATGAGCAGTTCTTC.

This clone was detected a few times. The genes are TRBV21-1 and TRBJ2-1. TRBV21-1 has pseudogene status. The CDR3 sequence is 14 residues long. CDR3 protein: CASSKAGFYNEQFF. CDR3 nucleotides: TGTGCCAGCAGCAAAGCGGGTTTCTACAATGAGCAGTTCTTC.

This clone was counted once. The gene calls are TRBV15 and TRBJ2-5; D is possibly TRBD1 (5 bases). The CDR3 consists of 12 residues. Germline CDR1 LNHNV, CDR2 YYDKDF (reference sequence). Trimming left V 1 base short and J 5 bases short, with 5 bases between. The CDR3 region is CATSRAGETQYF. CDR3 bases: TGTGCCACCAGCAGAGCAGGGGAGACCCAGTACTTC.

The gene calls are TRBV7-2 and TRBJ1-2; TRBD1 might be the D (5 bases). Germline V gives CDR1 SGHTA, CDR2 FQGNSA. The CDR3 spans 14 residues. The germline V and J ends were trimmed by 1 base and 7 bases, with 13 bases remaining between them. Here the CDR3 reads CASSLDGGFGGYTF. In DNA form, the CDR3 reads TGTGCCAGCAGCTTAGACGGGGGTTTTGGTGGCTACACCTTC.